These 15 T cell receptor beta chains originate from one sample sequenced in a study of cytomegalovirus exposure and HLA in healthy donors. Vbeta (60) and Jbeta (13) primers were used in the PCR. Profiling relied on immunoSEQ multiplex PCR, and the TCRdb table lists in-frame clones only, not all of them. The repertoire holds about 83,000 clones, 70% to 75% seen once, with roughly 4.2% in the top ten. Sequenced sample: PBMCs. The origin of the receptors is a man aged 55-75 years in good health and CMV-seronegative.

V usage is TRBV7-3 and J usage is TRBJ2-3, with 14 bases matching TRBD2. Germline assignment: CDR1 SGHTA and CDR2 FQGTGA. The ends lost 3 bases at V and 4 bases at J; junction bases unmatched: 3. CDR3 length: 16 amino acids. The CDR3 DNA sequence: TGTGCCAGCAGCTTGGGACTAGCGGGGGAATCAGATACGCAGTATTTT. Protein product: CASSLGLAGESDTQYF.

V and J are TRBV9 and TRBJ2-7; maybe TRBD2 (5 bases). The CDR3 is 14 amino acids. The V end lost 0 bases, the J end lost 0 bases, and 7 bases lay between the germline ends. CDR1 SGDLS and CDR2 YYNGEE come from the germline V gene. The CDR3 reads CASSVGGFSYEQYF. CDR3 bases: TGTGCCAGCAGCGTAGGAGGGTTCTCCTACGAGCAGTACTTC.

As DNA, the CDR3 is TGTGCCAGCAGGGCAGGGTACGCCACTGAAGCTTTCTTT. Translating it yields CASRAGYATEAFF. This chain uses TRBV6-1 with TRBJ1-1, with a possible D match to TRBD1 (5 bases). V was shortened by 6 bases and J by 4 bases, with 12 bases between the two germline ends. This CDR3 region has 13 residues. The germline V gene encodes CDR1 MNHNS and CDR2 SASEGT.

This clone was seen a single time. This sequence joins TRBV6-4 and TRBJ2-3; TRBD2 matches 10 bases. Trimming at V came to 3 bases and at J to 6 bases, leaving 9 bases not matched to a gene. The V gene's germline CDR1 is MRHNA and CDR2 SNTAGT. CDR3 length: 16 residues. The chain's CDR3 is CASSEGEAGGPDTQYF. The CDR3 DNA follows: TGTGCCAGCAGTGAAGGGGAAGCGGGGGGGCCGGATACGCAGTATTTT.

The chain carries TRBV1 and TRBJ2-1; the D call in the table, TRBD2, was not verified against the DNA. TRBV1 is a pseudogene. This CDR3 is 16 amino acids long. The CDR3 protein is CTSSLSSTSGYNEQFF. CDR3 coding DNA: TGCACCAGCAGCCTCAGTTCGACTAGCGGATACAATGAGCAGTTCTTC.

This clone appeared once. V usage is TRBV21-1 and J usage is TRBJ2-7; the table's D call, TRBD1, has no DNA check behind it. TRBV21-1 is listed as a pseudogene. The CDR3 covers 14 residues. The CDR3 DNA follows: TGTGCCAGCAGCCCCCCAGAGGGGGACTACGAGCAGTACTTC. Translation: CASSPPEGDYEQYF.

A remark on this clone: Other DNA variants within this sample encode the same CDR3. The chain has TRBV11-2 and TRBJ2-4; D is uncertain. Trimming took off 4 bases at V and 1 base at J, with 8 bases between the two ends. Germline lookup yields CDR1 SGHAT and CDR2 FQNNGV. The CDR3 is 14 residues long. CDR3 sequence: CASSYGSAKNIQYF. The CDR3 coding sequence is TGTGCCAGCAGCTACGGGTCCGCCAAAAACATTCAGTACTTC.

V is TRBV13 and J is TRBJ2-1; maybe TRBD1 (6 bases). CDR1 is PRHDT, CDR2 FYEKMQ, per germline (reference sequence). There are 17 residues in the CDR3. Between the trimmed V and J ends, which lost 2 bases and 9 bases, there was a span of 23 bases. The CDR3 here is CASSLKSGVGPPGEQFF. CDR3 nucleotide sequence: TGTGCCAGCAGCTTAAAGTCAGGGGTAGGCCCTCCCGGTGAGCAGTTCTTC.

This clone was recorded a few times. V and J are TRBV14 and TRBJ1-2; D remains ambiguous. From germline, CDR1 is SGHDN and CDR2 FVKESK. V was shortened by 1 base and J by 6 bases, with 6 bases between the two germline ends. The length of the CDR3 is 12 residues. CDR3 sequence (DNA): TGTGCCAGCAGCCAAGCGGGGAATGGCTACACCTTC. It is translated as CASSQAGNGYTF.

The chain carries TRBV27 and TRBJ2-1, with D possibly TRBD1 on 5 matching bases. CDR1 is MNHEY and CDR2 is SMNVEV in the germline V gene (reference sequence). V was trimmed by 3 bases and J by 2 bases, leaving 8 bases between them. The CDR3 extends over 14 amino acids. The CDR3 region is CASSFLQAYNEQFF. The CDR3 DNA reads as TGTGCCAGCAGTTTCTTACAGGCCTACAATGAGCAGTTCTTC.

V gene TRBV30 combines with J gene TRBJ1-2; the D is unclear. V was cut by 0 bases and J by 0 bases, with 11 bases left in between. CDR3 size: 15 residues. Germline V gives CDR1 GTSNPN, CDR2 SVGIG (reference sequence). The CDR3 DNA follows: TGTGCCTGGAGTGTACCGGGCGGGGCTAACTATGGCTACACCTTC. Its translation is CAWSVPGGANYGYTF.

The chain joins TRBV9 to TRBJ1-1; no firm D call. The V gene's germline CDR1 is SGDLS and CDR2 YYNGEE. With 4 bases removed from V and 3 bases from J, the gap between germline ends came to 10 bases. The CDR3 is made up of 13 amino acids. CDR3 DNA: TGTGCCAGCAGCCCAGTCGGGGACACTGAAGCTTTCTTT. This codes for CASSPVGDTEAFF.

As concerns this clone: At one boundary the junction diverges from the germline segment, which might be a read error. The chain carries TRBV19 and TRBJ2-7, with a tentative D call TRBD1 (5 bases). CDR3 length: 15 amino acids. Germline CDR1 and CDR2: LNHDA and SQIVND (reference sequence). CDR3: CASSIGQGTSYEQYF. CDR3 nucleotides: TGTGCCAGTAGCATAGGCCAGGGAACCTCCTACGAGCAGTACTTC.

The chain combines TRBV30 with TRBJ1-2; TRBD1 matches 7 bases. There are 14 residues in the CDR3. Germline assignment: CDR1 GTSNPN and CDR2 SVGIG (reference sequence). With 4 bases clipped from V and 7 bases from J, the junction kept 12 bases outside the gene matches. The CDR3 bases are TGTGCCTGGACCCAGCCGGGACAGATCAGTGGCTACACCTTC. Translating it yields CAWTQPGQISGYTF.

This chain uses TRBV5-1 with TRBJ2-1, with 9 nucleotides matching TRBD2. V dropped 2 bases and J dropped 7; count of bases not matched to a gene: 10. The CDR3 contains 16 residues. CDR1 and CDR2 (germline): SGHRS, YFSETQ. The chain's CDR3 is CASSLRVAGDGNEQFF. The CDR3 DNA follows: TGCGCCAGCAGCTTACGGGTAGCGGGGGATGGAAATGAGCAGTTCTTC. The full variable domain, its missing parts supplied by reference TRBV5-1 and TRBJ2-1, is KAGVTQTPRYLIKTRGQQVTLSCSPISGHRSVSWYQQTPGQGLQFLFEYFSETQRNKGNFPGRFSGRQFSNSRSEMNVSTLELGDSALYLCASSLRVAGDGNEQFFGPGTRLTVL.